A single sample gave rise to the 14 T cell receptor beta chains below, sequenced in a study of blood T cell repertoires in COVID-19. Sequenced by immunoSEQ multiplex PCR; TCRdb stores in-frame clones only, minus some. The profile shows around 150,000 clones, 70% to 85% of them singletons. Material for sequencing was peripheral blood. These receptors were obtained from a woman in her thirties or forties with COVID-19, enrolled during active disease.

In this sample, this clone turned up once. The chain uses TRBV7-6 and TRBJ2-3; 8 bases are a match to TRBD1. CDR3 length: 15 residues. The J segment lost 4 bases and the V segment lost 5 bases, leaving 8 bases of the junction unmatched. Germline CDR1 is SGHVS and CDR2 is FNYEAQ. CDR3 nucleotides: TGTGCCAGCAGCAATCCAGGACAGGGAGCAGATACGCAGTATTTT. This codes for CASSNPGQGADTQYF.

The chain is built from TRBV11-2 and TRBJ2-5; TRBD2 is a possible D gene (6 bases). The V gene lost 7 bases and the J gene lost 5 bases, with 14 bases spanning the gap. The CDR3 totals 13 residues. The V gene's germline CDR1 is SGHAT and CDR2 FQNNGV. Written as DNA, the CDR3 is TGTGCCAGCACCGGGGGTCTCCGGGAGACCCAGTACTTC. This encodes CASTGGLRETQYF.

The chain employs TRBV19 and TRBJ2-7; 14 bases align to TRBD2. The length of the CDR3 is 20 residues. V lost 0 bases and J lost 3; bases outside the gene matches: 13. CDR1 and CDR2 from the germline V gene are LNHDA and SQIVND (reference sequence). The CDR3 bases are TGTGCCAGTAGTATAGATGAGGGACTAGCGGGAGTGGTGGGGGGCTACGAGCAGTACTTC. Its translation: CASSIDEGLAGVVGGYEQYF.

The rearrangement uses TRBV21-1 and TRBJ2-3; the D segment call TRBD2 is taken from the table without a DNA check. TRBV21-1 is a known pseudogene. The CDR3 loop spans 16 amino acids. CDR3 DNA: TGTGCCGGCGCGGTTCGAGCGGGGAAAAGAGGAGATACGCAGTATTTT. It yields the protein CAGAVRAGKRGDTQYF.

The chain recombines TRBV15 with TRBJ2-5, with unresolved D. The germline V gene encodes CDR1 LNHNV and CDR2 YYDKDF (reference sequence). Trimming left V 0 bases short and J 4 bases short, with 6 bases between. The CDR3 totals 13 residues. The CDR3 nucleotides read TGTGCCACCAGCAGAGAGCCAGGAGAGACCCAGTACTTC. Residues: CATSREPGETQYF.

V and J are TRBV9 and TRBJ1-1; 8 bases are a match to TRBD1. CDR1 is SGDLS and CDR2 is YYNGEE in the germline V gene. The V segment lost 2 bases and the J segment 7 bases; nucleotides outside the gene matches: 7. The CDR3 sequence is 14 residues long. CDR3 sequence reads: CASSVPGGDDEAFF. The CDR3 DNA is TGTGCCAGCAGCGTTCCAGGGGGCGACGATGAAGCTTTCTTT. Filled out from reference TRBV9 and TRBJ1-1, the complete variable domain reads DSGVTQTPKHLITATGQRVTLRCSPRSGDLSVYWYQQSLDQGLQFLIQYYNGEERAKGNILERFSAQQFPDLHSELNLSSLELGDSALYFCASSVPGGDDEAFFGQGTRLTVV.

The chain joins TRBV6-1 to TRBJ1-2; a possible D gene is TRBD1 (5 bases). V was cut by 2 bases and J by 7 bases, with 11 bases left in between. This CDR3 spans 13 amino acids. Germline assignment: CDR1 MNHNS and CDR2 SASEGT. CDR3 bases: TGTGCCAGCAGTGAATCGGTCAGGGTTGGCTACACCTTC. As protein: CASSESVRVGYTF.

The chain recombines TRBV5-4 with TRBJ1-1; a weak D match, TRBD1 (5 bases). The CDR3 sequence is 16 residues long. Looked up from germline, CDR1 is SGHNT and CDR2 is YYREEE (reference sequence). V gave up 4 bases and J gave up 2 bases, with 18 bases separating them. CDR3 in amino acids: CASSIPPTGVNTEAFF. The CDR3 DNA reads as TGTGCCAGCAGCATACCCCCCACAGGAGTCAACACTGAAGCTTTCTTT. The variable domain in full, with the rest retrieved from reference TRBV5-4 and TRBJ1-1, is ETGVTQSPTHLIKTRGQQVTLRCSSQSGHNTVSWYQQALGQGPQFIFQYYREEENGRGNFPPRFSGLQFPNYSSELNVNALELDDSALYLCASSIPPTGVNTEAFFGQGTRLTVV.

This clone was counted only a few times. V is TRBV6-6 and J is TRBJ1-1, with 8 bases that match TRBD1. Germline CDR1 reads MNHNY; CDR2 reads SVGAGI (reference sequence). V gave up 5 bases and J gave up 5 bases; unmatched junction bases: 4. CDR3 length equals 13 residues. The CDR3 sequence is CASSKRQGTEAFF. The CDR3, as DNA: TGTGCCAGCAGTAAACGACAGGGGACTGAAGCTTTCTTT.

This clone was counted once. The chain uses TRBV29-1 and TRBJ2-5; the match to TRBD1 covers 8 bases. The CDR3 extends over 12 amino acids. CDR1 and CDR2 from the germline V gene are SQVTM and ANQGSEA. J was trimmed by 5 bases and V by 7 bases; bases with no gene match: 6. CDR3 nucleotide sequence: TGCAGCGCCCAGGGGGCTTGGGAGACCCAGTACTTC. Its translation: CSAQGAWETQYF. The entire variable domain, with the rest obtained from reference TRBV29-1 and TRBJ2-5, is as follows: SAVISQKPSRDICQRGTSLTIQCQVDSQVTMMFWYRQQPGQSLTLIATANQGSEATYESGFVIDKFPISRPNLTFSTLTVSNMSPEDSSIYLCSAQGAWETQYFGPGTRLLVL.

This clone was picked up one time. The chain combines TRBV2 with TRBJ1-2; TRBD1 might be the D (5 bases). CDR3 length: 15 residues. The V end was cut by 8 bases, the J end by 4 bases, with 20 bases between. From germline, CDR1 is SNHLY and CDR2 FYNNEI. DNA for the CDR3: TGTGCCAGCGCCAGAACAGGTCAAAGTGGCTATGGCTACACCTTC. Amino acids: CASARTGQSGYGYTF.

The CDR3 protein is CASSLNPPSPGEQYF. The CDR3 DNA is TGTGCCAGCAGCTTGAACCCACCTAGTCCGGGGGAGCAGTACTTC. This chain connects TRBV5-6 to TRBJ2-7, with D possibly matching TRBD2 (5 bases). Germline V lookup: CDR1 SGHDT, CDR2 YYEEEE. Trimming took off 1 base at V and 7 bases at J, with 18 bases between the two ends. There are 15 residues in the CDR3.

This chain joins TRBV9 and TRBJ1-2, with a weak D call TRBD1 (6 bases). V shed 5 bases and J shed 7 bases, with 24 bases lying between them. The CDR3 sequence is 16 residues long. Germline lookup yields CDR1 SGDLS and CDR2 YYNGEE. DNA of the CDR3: TGTGCCAGCAGTACAGACAGGACCAATCTCTATGGTGGCTACACCTTC. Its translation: CASSTDRTNLYGGYTF.

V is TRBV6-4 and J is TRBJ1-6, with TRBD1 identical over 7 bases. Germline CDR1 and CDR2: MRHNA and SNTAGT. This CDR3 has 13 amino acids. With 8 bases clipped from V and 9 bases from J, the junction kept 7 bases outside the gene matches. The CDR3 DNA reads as TGTGCCAGCTCGACAGGGCTGGGTTCACCCCTCCACTTT. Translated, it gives CASSTGLGSPLHF.